This T cell receptor beta chain was identified in a study of blood T cell repertoires in COVID-19. V was trimmed by 7 bases and J by 8 bases, leaving 11 bases between them. Germline values: CDR1 MNHEY, CDR2 SMNVEV (reference sequence). The CDR3 is made up of 11 amino acids. Data came from immunoSEQ multiplex PCR; TCRdb stores just in-frame clones and leaves some out. The profile shows about 41,000 clones, 70% to 90% of them singletons. The specimen sequenced was peripheral blood. The chain recombines TRBV27 with TRBJ1-2; D gene ambiguous. The source is a man aged 55 to 69 with acute or convalescent COVID-19. CDR3 sequence (DNA): TGTGCCAGCAAATCATCGCAGGGCTACACCTTC. This translates into CASKSSQGYTF.